Below, 17 T cell receptor beta chains from the same sample are listed, as sequenced in a study of shared clonotypes between healthy human individuals. Some clones are missing from TCRdb's copy, which holds only in-frame ones; the method was immunoSEQ multiplex PCR. The sample lists roughly 1,500,000 clones, 98% seen once, with roughly 0.42% in the top ten. Sequenced: naive CD4+ T cells sorted from blood. Subset denoted: CD45RA+ positively selected. Receptors were obtained from a man aged 30 to 45 in good health.

The chain couples TRBV10-3 to TRBJ2-7; 11 nucleotides line up with TRBD2. V was clipped by 6 bases and J by 4 bases; unmatched bases: 5. Germline V CDR1 and CDR2: ENHRY, SYGVKD. CDR3 size: 14 residues. CDR3 DNA sequence: TGTGCCATCAGAGAGACTAGCGGGACTTACGAGCAGTACTTC. This gives the protein CAIRETSGTYEQYF.

The rearrangement links TRBV14 to TRBJ1-2, with D possibly being TRBD1 (5 bases). V was cut by 8 bases and J by 2 bases, with 9 bases left in between. Germline assignment: CDR1 SGHDN and CDR2 FVKESK. CDR3 length: 12 residues. The CDR3 DNA sequence: TGTGCCAGCCGACAGATGAACTATGGCTACACCTTC. This encodes CASRQMNYGYTF.

To note about this clone: One end of the junction does not line up with germline, which may come from a read error. CDR3 region: CASSAGRGKTGELFF. The CDR3 region has the DNA TGTGCTAGCAGTGCCGGCAGGGGGAAGACCGGGGAGCTGTTTTTT. The chain uses TRBV7-7 and TRBJ2-2, with 7 positions matching TRBD1. The CDR3 contains 15 residues. Looked up from germline, CDR1 is SSHAT and CDR2 is FNYEAQ (reference sequence).

V is TRBV5-1 and J is TRBJ2-7; 7 positions agree with TRBD2. The CDR3 runs 17 residues. Looked up from germline, CDR1 is SGHRS and CDR2 is YFSETQ. V was pared by 0 bases and J by 4 bases, with 13 bases of the junction left unmatched. The CDR3: CASSLVSSGLAEYEQYF. Here the CDR3 DNA reads TGCGCCAGCAGCTTGGTCTCAAGCGGGCTAGCGGAGTACGAGCAGTACTTC.

V usage is TRBV19 and J usage is TRBJ2-7; maybe TRBD1 (6 bases). V was shortened by 7 bases and J by 6 bases, with 25 bases between the two germline ends. The length of the CDR3 is 16 residues. The germline gives CDR1 LNHDA, CDR2 SQIVND (reference sequence). The CDR3 coding sequence is TGTGCCAGTAAAAGGGAGATCAGGGGCGCGAGGAGCGAGCAGTACTTC. This translates into CASKREIRGARSEQYF.

The CDR3 is CASSIGDYSNQPQHF. The CDR3 DNA follows: TGTGCCAGTAGTATTGGAGATTATAGCAATCAGCCCCAGCATTTT. The genes are TRBV19 and TRBJ1-5, with D uncertain. The V and J ends lost 3 bases and 0 bases respectively, with 9 bases between them. In germline, CDR1 is LNHDA, CDR2 SQIVND (reference sequence). The CDR3 consists of 15 residues.

The chain links TRBV4-2 to TRBJ1-1; no reliable D call. The germline CDR1 and CDR2 sequences are LGHNA and YNFKEQ. V lost 3 bases and J 4 bases, leaving 12 bases between the germline ends. The CDR3 sequence is 14 residues long. CDR3 loop: CASSQVMPGTEAFF. The CDR3 DNA sequence: TGTGCCAGCAGCCAGGTTATGCCAGGCACTGAAGCTTTCTTT.

The rearrangement uses TRBV7-8 and TRBJ2-1; D might be TRBD2 (6 bases). Deletions cut 7 bases from V and 3 bases from J, with 19 bases between. Germline CDR1 reads SGHVS; CDR2 reads FQNEAQ. The CDR3 covers 16 residues. The CDR3 loop is CASTQIGGSFYNEQFF. The DNA for the CDR3 is TGTGCCAGCACCCAGATCGGAGGGTCCTTCTACAATGAGCAGTTCTTC. The entire variable domain, with the rest obtained from reference TRBV7-8 and TRBJ2-1, is as follows: GAGVSQSPRYKVAKRGQDVALRCDPISGHVSLFWYQQALGQGPEFLTYFQNEAQLDKSGLPSDRFFAERPEGSVSTLKIQRTQQEDSAVYLCASTQIGGSFYNEQFFGPGTRLTVL.

CDR3 bases: TGTGCCAGCAGCCTCACTAGTGCCGCGAACACCGGGGAGCTGTTTTTT. Amino acid sequence: CASSLTSAANTGELFF. V and J are TRBV2 and TRBJ2-2; weak D call: TRBD2 (5 bases). CDR3 size: 16 residues. V shed 6 bases and J shed 0 bases, with 14 bases lying between them. The germline V gene encodes CDR1 SNHLY and CDR2 FYNNEI.

The chain carries TRBV7-9 and TRBJ1-1; no clear D gene. Germline values: CDR1 SEHNR, CDR2 FQNEAQ (reference sequence). V lost 7 bases, J lost 1 base, and 10 bases lay in between. CDR3 length: 13 amino acids. The CDR3 sequence is CASTVAGNTEAFF. CDR3 coding DNA: TGTGCCAGCACCGTAGCTGGGAACACTGAAGCTTTCTTT.

This chain connects TRBV2 to TRBJ2-7; 8 nucleotides agree with TRBD1. V was pared by 5 bases and J by 0 bases, with 9 bases of the junction left unmatched. Germline V gene sequence: CDR1 SNHLY, CDR2 FYNNEI. The CDR3 totals 16 residues. CDR3 sequence (DNA): TGTGCCAGCAGTTCTACACCGGGACAGGTCTCCTACGAGCAGTACTTC. Its translation: CASSSTPGQVSYEQYF. Together with reference TRBV2 and TRBJ2-7, the CDR3 gives the full variable domain: EPEVTQTPSHQVTQMGQEVILRCVPISNHLYFYWYRQILGQKVEFLVSFYNNEISEKSEIFDDQFSVERPDGSNFTLKIRSTKLEDSAMYFCASSSTPGQVSYEQYFGPGTRLTVT.

Concerning this clone itself: Additional DNA sequences in this sample encode the identical CDR3. This rearrangement joins TRBV28 to TRBJ1-3; D call uncertain. Germline loops: CDR1 MDHEN, CDR2 SYDVKM. The length of the CDR3 is 15 residues. V was trimmed by 4 bases and J by 0 bases, leaving 10 bases between them. The CDR3 nucleotides are TGTGCCAGCAGTTCACCAGGCTCCTCTGGAAACACCATATATTTT. Its translation is CASSSPGSSGNTIYF. Full variable domain (remainder filled in from reference TRBV28 and TRBJ1-3): DVKVTQSSRYLVKRTGEKVFLECVQDMDHENMFWYRQDPGLGLRLIYFSYDVKMKEKGDIPEGYSVSREKKERFSLILESASTNQTSMYLCASSSPGSSGNTIYFGEGSWLTVV.

The chain has TRBV5-4 and TRBJ2-7; 11 positions agree with TRBD1. Germline V gene data show CDR1 as SGHNT and CDR2 as YYREEE (reference sequence). CDR3 length: 13 residues. Losses at the gene ends were 4 bases for V and 6 bases for J; bases not matched to a gene: 3. CDR3 sequence reads: CASSAGTGGEQYF. The DNA for the CDR3 is TGTGCCAGCAGCGCGGGGACAGGGGGCGAGCAGTACTTC.

On this clone itself: This CDR3 is also generated by other DNA sequences in the sample. The V and J genes are TRBV7-9 and TRBJ2-5, with 7 bases that match TRBD2. Germline trimming cut 5 bases from V and 4 bases from J; bases unmatched to any gene: 4. CDR3 size: 13 residues. Germline V lookup: CDR1 SEHNR, CDR2 FQNEAQ (reference sequence). The CDR3 DNA sequence: TGTGCCAGCAGCCCGGGGGGTCGAGAGACCCAGTACTTC. This gives the protein CASSPGGRETQYF.

This chain links TRBV5-8 with TRBJ1-1; no clear D. Between the trimmed V and J ends, which lost 0 bases and 11 bases, there was a span of 5 bases. CDR1 is SGHTS, CDR2 YDEGEE, per germline. The CDR3 runs to 10 residues. This CDR3 is CASSLVKAFF. As DNA, the CDR3 is TGTGCCAGCAGCTTGGTGAAGGCTTTCTTT.

The chain carries TRBV11-3 and TRBJ2-2; TRBD2 is a possible D gene (6 bases). Between the trimmed V and J ends, which lost 0 bases and 5 bases, there was a span of 19 bases. The germline CDR1 and CDR2 sequences are SGHNT and YENEEA. The CDR3 length is 18 residues. Written as DNA, the CDR3 is TGTGCCAGCAGCTTAGATGGGGGGACGGGACCTCATACCGGGGAGCTGTTTTTT. It encodes CASSLDGGTGPHTGELFF. Filled out from reference TRBV11-3 and TRBJ2-2, the complete variable domain reads EAGVVQSPRYKIIEKKQPVAFWCNPISGHNTLYWYLQNLGQGPELLIRYENEEAVDDSQLPKDRFSAERLKGVDSTLKIQPAELGDSAVYLCASSLDGGTGPHTGELFFGEGSRLTVL.

The CDR3 spells CASSPSQYNEKLFF. The CDR3 nucleotides are TGTGCCAGCTCACCGAGTCAGTATAATGAAAAACTGTTTTTT. The chain has TRBV18 and TRBJ1-4; no clear D. Germline loops: CDR1 KGHSH, CDR2 LQKENI. Trimming stripped 3 bases from V and 4 bases from J, with 9 bases between. This CDR3 contains 14 residues.